The following is a T cell receptor beta chain sequence with its context. This sample was taken from a study of patients and donors after allogeneic stem cell transplantation. TCRdb called the RT-PCR reads again in MiXCR, with one record for every CDR3 protein. The sample has more than 850,000 distinct CDR3 sequences; around 17% are singletons. V lost 2 bases and J lost 8, with 16 bases in between. This CDR3 has 15 residues. Germline V gives CDR1 MNHEY, CDR2 SVGEGT. The sequenced material came from blood, either unsorted or a sorted T cell fraction (not recorded which). The origin of this receptor is a human donor who was either an allogeneic HSCT recipient or a stem cell or donor lymphocyte infusion donor (not recorded which). It is not recorded whose cells these are; they may come from a transplant donor. This chain joins TRBV6-2 or TRBV6-3 and TRBJ2-1, with D unresolved. This chain's CDR3 is CASSYPGYPPDEQFF. The CDR3 region has the DNA TGTGCCAGCAGTTACCCAGGCTACCCCCCGGATGAGCAGTTCTTC.